This record looks at one T cell receptor (beta chain) sequence and its context. Prominent immunodeficiency with autoinflammation defined PRAID. The assay was immunoSEQ multiplex PCR, and TCRdb's table has in-frame clones only and misses some. The sample gives approximately 23,000 clones, approximately 85% of which show up once; about 2.3% is in the top ten. This entry comes from a study of stem cell transplantation in POMP-related autoinflammatory disease. Whole-study context: Defective thymoproteasomes were hypothesized to impair CD8+ T-cell positive selection. CD8+ T cells were low and CD4+ cells naive-skewed before transplant.

Looked up from germline, CDR1 is KGHSH and CDR2 is LQKENI. V was cut by 10 bases and J by 3 bases, with 13 bases left in between. The CDR3 extends over 13 amino acids. This chain uses TRBV18 with TRBJ1-3, with a possible D match to TRBD1 (6 bases). The sequences come from CD4+ T cells from PBMCs, collected before stem cell transplantation. The sequence was obtained from a human donor with POMP-related autoinflammation and immune dysregulation (PRAID). CDR3 amino acids: CATLADSGNTIYF. The CDR3 DNA sequence: TGTGCCACTCTAGCGGACAGTGGAAACACCATATATTTT.